The present T cell receptor (beta chain) was sequenced within a study of T cells in Graves' hyperthyroidism and ophthalmopathy. General study points: Researchers found most expanded thyroid clonotypes above 0.001 in blood as well. A 13 V-J model separated ophthalmopathy from stable hyperthyroidism.

Used for diagnoses were clinical symptoms, serum thyroxine and TRAb, thyroid ultrasound and orbital computed tomography. Fresh peripheral blood, 8 to 10 ml, was the source of the PBMCs. This clonotype was seen ten or more times. The antigen is not known. TCR beta CDR3 regions were amplified from RNA. A set of HTBI primers served as the primers for a first-round RT-PCR of the TCR CDR3. In TCRdb, the multiplex PCR reads were re-called with MiXCR into one record per CDR3 protein. The table has under 600,000 distinct CDR3 sequences, roughly a sixth seen once. The sample consisted of blood. The receptor was derived from a woman in her thirties or forties with Graves' ophthalmopathy.

The CDR3 nucleotides are TGTGCCAGCAGGACCTGGACAGGGGGCATTACTGAAGCTTTCTTT. As protein: CASRTWTGGITEAFF. This chain links TRBV12-3 or TRBV12-4 with TRBJ1-1; 11 positions match TRBD1. Germline trimming cut 6 bases from V and 5 bases from J; bases unmatched to any gene: 8. The CDR3 is 15 residues long.